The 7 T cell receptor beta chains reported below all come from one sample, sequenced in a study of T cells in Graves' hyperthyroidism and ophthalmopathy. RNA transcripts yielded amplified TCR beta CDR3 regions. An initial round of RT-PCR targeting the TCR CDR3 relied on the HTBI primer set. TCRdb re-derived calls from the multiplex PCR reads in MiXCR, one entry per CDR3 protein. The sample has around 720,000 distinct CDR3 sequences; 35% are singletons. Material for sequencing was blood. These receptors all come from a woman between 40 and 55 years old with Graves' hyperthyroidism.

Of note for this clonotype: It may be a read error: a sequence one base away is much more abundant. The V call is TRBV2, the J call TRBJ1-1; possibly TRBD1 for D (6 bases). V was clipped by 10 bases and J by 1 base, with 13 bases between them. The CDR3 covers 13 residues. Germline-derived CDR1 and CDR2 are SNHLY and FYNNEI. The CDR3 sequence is CANRTEQNTEAFF. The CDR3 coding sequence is TGTGCCAACCGGACAGAGCAGAACACTGAAGCTTTCTTT.

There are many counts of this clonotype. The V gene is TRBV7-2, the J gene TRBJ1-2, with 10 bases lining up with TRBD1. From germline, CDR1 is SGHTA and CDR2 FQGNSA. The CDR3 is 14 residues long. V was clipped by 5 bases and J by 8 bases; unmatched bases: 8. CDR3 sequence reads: CASSPRDRGLGYTF. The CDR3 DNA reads TGTGCCAGCAGCCCTCGGGACAGGGGATTGGGCTACACCTTC.

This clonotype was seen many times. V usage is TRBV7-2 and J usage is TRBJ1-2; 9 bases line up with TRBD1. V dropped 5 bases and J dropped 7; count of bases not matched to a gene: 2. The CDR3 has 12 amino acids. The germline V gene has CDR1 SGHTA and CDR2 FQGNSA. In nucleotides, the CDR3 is TGTGCCAGCAGCCGGGACAGGGCTGGCTACACCTTC. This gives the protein CASSRDRAGYTF. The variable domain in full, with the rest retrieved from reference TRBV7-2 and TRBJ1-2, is GAGVSQSPSNKVTEKGKDVELRCDPISGHTALYWYRQSLGQGLEFLIYFQGNSAPDKSGLPSDRFSAERTGGSVSTLTIQRTQQEDSAVYLCASSRDRAGYTFGSGTRLTVV.

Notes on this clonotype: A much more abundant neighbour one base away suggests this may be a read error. The CDR3 spells CSVTTGGISKETQYF. The CDR3 DNA reads as TGCAGCGTCACCACTGGCGGGATCTCAAAAGAGACCCAGTACTTC. The chain is built from TRBV29-1 and TRBJ2-5; perhaps TRBD2 as D (6 bases). The CDR3 is 15 amino acids. V lost 6 bases and J 3 bases, leaving 20 bases between the germline ends. CDR1 is SQVTM and CDR2 is ANQGSEA in the germline V gene.

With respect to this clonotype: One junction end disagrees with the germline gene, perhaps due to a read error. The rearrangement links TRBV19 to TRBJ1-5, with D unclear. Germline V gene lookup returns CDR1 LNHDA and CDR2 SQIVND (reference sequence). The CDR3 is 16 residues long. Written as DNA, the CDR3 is TGTGCCAGTAGTATATCTGGACCTTATAGCGATCAGCCCCAGCATTTT. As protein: CASSISGPYSDQPQHF. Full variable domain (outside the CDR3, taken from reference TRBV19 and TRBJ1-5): DGGITQSPKYLFRKEGQNVTLSCEQNLNHDAMYWYRQDPGQGLRLIYYSQIVNDFQKGDIAEGYSVSREKKESFPLTVTSAQKNPTAFYLCASSISGPYSDQPQHFGDGTRLSIL.

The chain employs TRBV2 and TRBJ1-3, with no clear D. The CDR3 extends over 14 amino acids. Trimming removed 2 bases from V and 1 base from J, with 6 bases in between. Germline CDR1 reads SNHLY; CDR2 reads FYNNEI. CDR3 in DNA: TGTGCCAGCAGTGAACAAGGGTCTGGAAACACCATATATTTT. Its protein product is CASSEQGSGNTIYF.

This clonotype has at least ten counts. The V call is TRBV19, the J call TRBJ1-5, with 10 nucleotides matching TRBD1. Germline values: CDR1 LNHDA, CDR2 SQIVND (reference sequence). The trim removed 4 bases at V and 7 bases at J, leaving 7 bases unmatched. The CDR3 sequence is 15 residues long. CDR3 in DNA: TGTGCCAGTAGTACTACCGGGACAGGGGAACAGCCCCAGCATTTT. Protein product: CASSTTGTGEQPQHF.